Following are 7 T cell receptor beta chains from one sample sequenced in a study of blood T cell repertoires in COVID-19. Profiling relied on immunoSEQ multiplex PCR, and the TCRdb table lists in-frame clones only, not all of them. The sample lists 300,000 to 350,000 clones, approximately 83% occurring once. The sequenced material came from PBMCs or T cells enriched from blood (not recorded which). These receptor sequences come from a man aged 30 to 45 who had recovered from COVID-19.

This clone was seen a single time. The rearrangement uses TRBV4-1 and TRBJ2-3, with 14 bases fitting TRBD2. Germline-derived CDR1 and CDR2 are MGHRA and YSYEKL. This CDR3 contains 21 residues. Trimming removed 3 bases from V and 1 base from J; junction bases left unmatched: 15. The CDR3 nucleotides are TGCGCCAGCAGCCACCATCGGCGTGTGGGGGGACTAGCGGGGGGCACAGATACGCAGTATTTT. Protein: CASSHHRRVGGLAGGTDTQYF.

This clone is a singleton in its sample. The genes are TRBV6-2 or TRBV6-3 and TRBJ2-7; TRBD1 aligns across 7 bases. The germline gives CDR1 MNHEY, CDR2 SVGEGT. CDR3 length: 15 residues. V lost 4 bases to trimming and J lost 5 bases; unmatched junction nucleotides: 11. In DNA form, the CDR3 reads TGTGCCAGCAGTTGGCGGACAGGTTTGTACCACGAGCAGTACTTC. This encodes CASSWRTGLYHEQYF.

This clone was counted once. The CDR3 sequence is CASNVPGQGYVGYTF. The CDR3 bases are TGTGCCAGCAACGTACCCGGACAGGGGTATGTTGGCTACACCTTC. The chain couples TRBV6-5 to TRBJ1-2, with 9 bases that match TRBD1. The CDR3 has 15 residues. V dropped 7 bases and J dropped 7; count of bases not matched to a gene: 13. In germline, CDR1 is MNHEY, CDR2 SVGAGI.

The gene calls are TRBV12-5 and TRBJ1-1, with a tentative D call TRBD1 (5 bases). Germline V gives CDR1 LGHNT, CDR2 FRNRAP. There are 14 residues in the CDR3. V was cut by 0 bases and J by 4 bases, with 9 bases left in between. The CDR3, as DNA: TGTGCTAGTGGTTTGGTACAAAGGGGCACTGAAGCTTTCTTT. Protein sequence: CASGLVQRGTEAFF.

The V call is TRBV7-2, the J call TRBJ2-5, with D tentatively TRBD1 (6 bases). CDR3 size: 14 residues. From germline, CDR1 is SGHTA and CDR2 FQGNSA. V lost 3 bases to trimming and J lost 1 base, with 9 bases between them. In DNA, the CDR3 is TGTGCCAGCAGCTTCATGGGGGCCCAAGAGACCCAGTACTTC. Amino acids: CASSFMGAQETQYF.

The V and J genes are TRBV28 and TRBJ1-5; TRBD1 matches at 8 bases. J was trimmed by 6 bases and V by 5 bases; bases with no gene match: 18. This CDR3 comprises 18 residues. The germline gives CDR1 MDHEN, CDR2 SYDVKM. CDR3 in amino acids: CASSLSGTGFLRAQPQHF. Written as DNA, the CDR3 is TGTGCCAGCAGTCTATCCGGGACAGGATTCTTGAGAGCTCAGCCCCAGCATTTT.

The V and J genes are TRBV29-1 and TRBJ1-1, with 9 bases matching TRBD1. After removal of 7 bases from V and 2 bases from J, the junction contained 5 bases not matched to a gene. The CDR3 is made up of 13 amino acids. CDR1 and CDR2 from the germline V gene are SQVTM and ANQGSEA. The CDR3 DNA follows: TGCAGCGGCAGACAGGGGGTAAACACTGAAGCTTTCTTT. Protein product: CSGRQGVNTEAFF.